This T cell receptor (beta chain) was sequenced for a study of blood T cell repertoires in COVID-19. Overall study context: The United States, Italy and Spain supplied acute and convalescent COVID-19 samples. T cells, B-cell-depleted T cells, or PBMCs supplied cDNA or gDNA.

As originally analysed: Cell counts per sample came from amplifying reference gene primers. Using immunoSEQ multiplex PCR, the repertoire was profiled, and TCRdb retains in-frame clones only, with some absent. The V and J calls and the clone size are those of that table, but D and trimming were determined from the DNA. This sample has under 20,000 clones, with 90% to 95% found just once. The CDR3 is 16 residues long. The germline gives CDR1 LGHNT, CDR2 FRNRAP. V lost 1 base, J lost 7 bases, and 8 bases stayed unmatched. This chain connects TRBV12-5 to TRBJ1-5; TRBD1 aligns across 9 bases. The source is a human donor in a cohort sampled during active COVID-19. The sequenced sample was peripheral blood. The CDR3 DNA is TGTGCTAGTGGTTTGGGCCGGGGGGACAGGGACCAGCCCCAGCATTTT. Translating it yields CASGLGRGDRDQPQHF. Full variable domain (remainder filled in from reference TRBV12-5 and TRBJ1-5): DARVTQTPRHKVTEMGQEVTMRCQPILGHNTVFWYRQTMMQGLELLAYFRNRAPLDDSGMPKDRFSAEMPDATLATLKIQPSEPRDSAVYFCASGLGRGDRDQPQHFGDGTRLSIL.